A selection of T cell receptor beta chains follows, all from one sample in a study of cytomegalovirus exposure and HLA in healthy donors. Method: immunoSEQ multiplex PCR; TCRdb's copy keeps in-frame clones and lacks some. The sample records over 100,000 clones, around 75% being singletons. Sequencing was performed on PBMCs. The receptor source for this set is a woman aged 25-40 years in good health and CMV-seronegative. Each CDR3 is given with its conserved first and last residue. D genes are given only for firm matches. A clone size is listed for some rows: how often the clone was seen (once, few, many), or a class if it is expanded.

clone size,V gene,D gene,J gene,CDR3 protein,CDR3 DNA
.,TRBV14,.,TRBJ1-1,CASSQPGLNTEAFF,TGTGCCAGCAGCCAACCAGGCTTGAACACTGAAGCTTTCTTT
few,TRBV6-1,TRBD2,TRBJ2-7,CASSDGLPGGYEQYF,TGTGCCAGCAGTGACGGACTTCCGGGGGGCTACGAGCAGTACTTC
few,TRBV10-2,.,TRBJ2-2,CASRRSTGELFF,TGCGCCAGCAGGAGAAGTACCGGGGAGCTGTTTTTT
.,TRBV5-4,TRBD2,TRBJ2-3,CASSLTSGGADTQYF,TGTGCCAGCAGCCTCACTAGCGGGGGTGCAGATACGCAGTATTTT
.,TRBV29-1,TRBD1,TRBJ2-1,CSVVRGGDFNEQFF,TGCAGCGTTGTGAGAGGGGGCGATTTCAATGAGCAGTTCTTC
.,TRBV5-4,TRBD1,TRBJ2-5,CASSSTLRGPEGTQYF,TGTGCCAGCAGCTCTACGTTGAGGGGGCCCGAAGGGACCCAGTACTTC
few,TRBV27,.,TRBJ1-4,CASRRSMAEKLFF,TGTGCCAGCAGACGATCGATGGCTGAAAAACTGTTTTTT
.,TRBV9,.,TRBJ1-3,CASSALTGPGNTIYF,TGTGCCAGCAGCGCTCTGACAGGTCCTGGAAACACCATATATTTT
once,TRBV9,TRBD2,TRBJ2-2,CASSNPGGGMNTGELFF,TGTGCCAGCAGCAACCCCGGGGGGGGGATGAACACCGGGGAGCTGTTTTTT
few,TRBV5-1,TRBD1,TRBJ1-2,CASSSPDRGPPTKLGYTF,TGCGCCAGCAGCTCCCCGGACAGGGGGCCTCCTACTAAGCTAGGCTACACCTTC
.,TRBV28,TRBD1,TRBJ2-7,CASSSSGTGIYEQYF,TGTGCCAGCAGTTCATCCGGGACAGGCATTTACGAGCAGTACTTC
.,TRBV2,.,TRBJ2-5,CASRTTGSRSETQYF,TGTGCCAGCAGGACTACAGGGTCCCGCTCAGAGACCCAGTACTTC
.,TRBV6-5,.,TRBJ1-1,CASSVQGYTEAFF,TGTGCCAGCAGCGTACAGGGTTACACTGAAGCTTTCTTT
.,TRBV27,.,TRBJ1-2,CASSWSEGAGIYGYTF,TGTGCCAGCAGTTGGTCTGAAGGGGCGGGGATCTATGGCTACACCTTC
.,TRBV4-3,.,TRBJ2-7,CASSQASLGEQYF,TGCGCCAGCAGCCAGGCTTCCCTAGGAGAGCAGTACTTC
.,TRBV19,TRBD1,TRBJ1-2,CASSIDLGQAYGYTF,TGTGCCAGTAGTATAGATTTGGGACAGGCGTATGGCTACACCTTC
.,TRBV2,.,TRBJ1-1,CASIMGHLNTEAFF,TGTGCCAGCATTATGGGACACCTGAACACTGAAGCTTTCTTT
.,TRBV2,TRBD2,TRBJ2-5,CASNGDYRGETQYF,TGTGCCAGCAACGGGGACTACAGAGGAGAGACCCAGTACTTC
.,TRBV18,TRBD2,TRBJ2-3,CASSNAGGDPDTQYF,TGTGCCAGCTCAAACGCGGGAGGGGATCCAGATACGCAGTATTTT
once,TRBV5-4,TRBD2,TRBJ2-3,CASSLGLASTDTQYF,TGTGCCAGCAGCTTGGGACTAGCTAGCACAGATACGCAGTATTTT
.,TRBV10-1,.,TRBJ2-2,CASSGGQNTGELFF,TGCGCCAGCAGTGGTGGACAGAACACCGGGGAGCTGTTTTTT
once,TRBV2,TRBD2,TRBJ2-1,CASSGERGFYNEQFF,TGTGCCAGCAGTGGAGAGCGGGGCTTTTACAATGAGCAGTTCTTC
.,TRBV5-1,TRBD1,TRBJ1-2,CASSWGDRGNYGYTF,TGCGCCAGCAGCTGGGGGGACAGGGGTAACTATGGCTACACCTTC
few,TRBV19,TRBD1,TRBJ1-2,CASSGTGFGYTF,TGTGCCAGTAGCGGGACAGGCTTTGGCTACACCTTC
.,TRBV27,TRBD1,TRBJ2-1,CASSLEGTGVYNEQFF,TGTGCCAGCAGTTTAGAAGGGACAGGGGTCTACAATGAGCAGTTCTTC
few,TRBV30,.,TRBJ1-6,CAWNAGSYNSPLHF,TGTGCCTGGAACGCAGGCTCCTATAATTCACCCCTCCACTTT